These T cell receptor beta chains were read from a single sample in a study of blood T cell repertoires in COVID-19. Here immunoSEQ multiplex PCR was the method, and the copy in TCRdb shows in-frame clones only, minus some. The sample includes some 74,000 clones, about 82% of them seen just once. Sequences were obtained from peripheral blood. All receptors derive from a woman at least 80 years old with active or convalescent COVID-19. Both conserved end residues are part of each CDR3. D genes are given only for firm matches. Clone size, where shown, is once, few, many, or a class for clones that have expanded.

d_gene: .; j_gene: TRBJ1-1; abundance: once; v_gene: TRBV6-5; CDR3aa: CASGRVGETEAFF; CDR3nt: TGTGCCTCAGGGAGGGTCGGTGAGACTGAAGCTTTCTTT
d_gene: .; j_gene: TRBJ2-3; abundance: .; v_gene: TRBV2; CDR3aa: CASNRVFTDTQYF; CDR3nt: TGTGCCAGCAACCGGGTCTTCACAGATACGCAGTATTTT
d_gene: .; j_gene: TRBJ2-5; abundance: .; v_gene: TRBV28; CDR3aa: CASSLGQGWETQYF; CDR3nt: TGTGCCAGCAGTTTAGGTCAGGGCTGGGAGACCCAGTACTTC
d_gene: .; j_gene: TRBJ1-4; abundance: .; v_gene: TRBV4-1; CDR3aa: CASSHPGATNEKLFF; CDR3nt: TGCGCCAGCAGCCACCCAGGGGCAACTAATGAAAAACTGTTTTTT
d_gene: .; j_gene: TRBJ1-5; abundance: .; v_gene: TRBV12-3/TRBV12-4; CDR3aa: CASSFSGKQPQHF; CDR3nt: TGTGCCAGCAGTTTTTCAGGGAAACAGCCCCAGCATTTT
d_gene: TRBD1; j_gene: TRBJ1-1; abundance: .; v_gene: TRBV6-5; CDR3aa: CASSRTGKTEAFF; CDR3nt: TGTGCCAGCAGTAGGACAGGGAAAACTGAAGCTTTCTTT
d_gene: TRBD1; j_gene: TRBJ2-5; abundance: .; v_gene: TRBV6-6; CDR3aa: CASSLTGGGHQETQYF; CDR3nt: TGTGCCAGCAGCCTGACAGGGGGTGGGCACCAAGAGACCCAGTACTTC
d_gene: TRBD1; j_gene: TRBJ2-2; abundance: few; v_gene: TRBV19; CDR3aa: CASSTIRQGAGTGELFF; CDR3nt: TGTGCCAGTAGTACGATCCGACAGGGGGCGGGGACCGGGGAGCTGTTTTTT
d_gene: .; j_gene: TRBJ2-2; abundance: .; v_gene: TRBV11-2; CDR3aa: CASSLGATGELFF; CDR3nt: TGTGCCAGCAGCTTAGGGGCCACCGGGGAGCTGTTTTTT
d_gene: .; j_gene: TRBJ1-2; abundance: few; v_gene: TRBV28; CDR3aa: CASSLGGQLNGYTF; CDR3nt: TGTGCCAGCAGTTTGGGGGGGCAGCTGAATGGCTACACCTTC
d_gene: TRBD2; j_gene: TRBJ2-2; abundance: few; v_gene: TRBV5-1; CDR3aa: CASSAGLAGSLGELFF; CDR3nt: TGCGCCAGCAGCGCGGGACTAGCGGGAAGTTTGGGGGAGCTGTTTTTT